One sample yielded the 24 T cell receptor beta chains listed below, sequenced in a study of blood T cell repertoires in COVID-19. Sequenced by immunoSEQ multiplex PCR; TCRdb stores in-frame clones only, minus some. The sample contains about 73,000 clones, 84% of which appear only once. Sample: peripheral blood. These TCRs come from a human donor in a cohort sampled during active COVID-19.

The chain carries TRBV18 and TRBJ1-4; D is undetermined. The CDR3 length is 15 residues. The germline V and J ends were trimmed by 5 bases and 0 bases, with 10 bases remaining between them. The germline V gene encodes CDR1 KGHSH and CDR2 LQKENI. CDR3: CASSSGLTTNEKLFF. CDR3 bases: TGTGCCAGCTCATCTGGACTGACAACTAATGAAAAACTGTTTTTT.

Only a few counts were recorded for this clone. This chain links TRBV2 with TRBJ1-4; 7 bases line up with TRBD1. The CDR3 runs to 12 residues. Germline V gene sequence: CDR1 SNHLY, CDR2 FYNNEI. V lost 5 bases to trimming and J lost 7 bases; unmatched junction nucleotides: 1. CDR3 protein: CASSRDSEKLFF. In DNA form, the CDR3 reads TGTGCCAGCAGTCGGGACAGTGAAAAACTGTTTTTT.

The V call is TRBV7-9, the J call TRBJ2-7, with TRBD1 matching 11 bases. Germline V gives CDR1 SEHNR, CDR2 FQNEAQ (reference sequence). J gave up 4 bases and V 5 bases, and 13 bases lay outside the gene matches. The CDR3 covers 17 residues. This CDR3 reads CASSLTLGQGARYEQYF. CDR3 bases: TGTGCCAGCAGCCTTACGCTTGGACAGGGGGCAAGATACGAGCAGTACTTC.

CDR3 nucleotides: TGTGCCACACAGACTCCGGACAGGGGGGGATCACCCCTCCACTTT. Translation gives CATQTPDRGGSPLHF. The chain couples TRBV28 to TRBJ1-6, with 10 bases aligning to TRBD1. Germline CDR1 and CDR2: MDHEN and SYDVKM. The J segment lost 10 bases and the V segment lost 10 bases, leaving 13 bases of the junction unmatched. The CDR3 is 15 residues long.

In its sample, this clone was seen once. J is TRBJ1-1 and V is TRBV6-2 or TRBV6-3, with 8 bases aligning to TRBD1. The V and J ends lost 0 bases and 1 base, in that order; junction bases with no gene match: 7. The CDR3 runs 17 residues. Germline CDR1 is MNHEY and CDR2 is SVGEGT. CDR3 amino acids: CASSYSATGTGNTEAFF. The CDR3 bases are TGTGCCAGCAGTTACTCGGCGACCGGGACAGGGAACACTGAAGCTTTCTTT.

The chain uses TRBV7-2 and TRBJ2-7; D call uncertain. Deletions cut 1 base from V and 3 bases from J, with 16 bases between. This CDR3 contains 16 residues. Germline-derived CDR1 and CDR2 are SGHTA and FQGNSA. The CDR3 is CASSLGPSANLYEQYF. The CDR3 DNA follows: TGTGCCAGCAGCTTAGGCCCATCAGCGAACCTCTACGAGCAGTACTTC.

CDR3: CASRGDRFDEKLFF. The DNA for the CDR3 is TGTGCCAGCAGGGGGGACAGATTTGACGAAAAACTGTTTTTT. The chain joins TRBV2 to TRBJ1-4; TRBD1 matches 7 bases. This CDR3 contains 14 residues. Per the germline V gene, CDR1 is SNHLY and CDR2 is FYNNEI. Trimming removed 6 bases from V and 8 bases from J; junction bases left unmatched: 9.

J is TRBJ1-3 and V is TRBV6-2 or TRBV6-3; D remains ambiguous. Germline V CDR1 and CDR2: MNHEY, SVGEGT. V gave up 2 bases and J gave up 0 bases, with 11 bases separating them. This CDR3 contains 16 residues. As DNA, the CDR3 is TGTGCCAGCAGTTACGGGAGCGAAACCTCTGGAAACACCATATATTTT. Translation: CASSYGSETSGNTIYF.

J is TRBJ2-4 and V is TRBV7-3; D is possibly TRBD2 (5 bases). Germline V lookup: CDR1 SGHTA, CDR2 FQGTGA. Trimming removed 1 base at V and 10 bases at J, with 11 bases between. This CDR3 has 13 amino acids. CDR3 region: CASSLKSGGIQYF. Here the CDR3 DNA reads TGTGCCAGCAGCTTAAAGAGTGGAGGAATTCAGTACTTC.

This clone is a singleton in its sample. The rearrangement joins TRBV27 to TRBJ1-2; the D is unclear. The V end was cut by 5 bases, the J end by 6 bases, with 16 bases between. CDR1 and CDR2 from the germline V gene are MNHEY and SMNVEV (reference sequence). The CDR3 consists of 14 residues. CDR3 region: CASSPDYGRDGYTF. CDR3 coding DNA: TGTGCCAGCAGTCCCGACTACGGGAGGGATGGCTACACCTTC.

The chain is built from TRBV7-2 and TRBJ2-7; D is possibly TRBD1 (5 bases). The CDR3 sequence is 15 residues long. V was cut by 2 bases and J by 0 bases, with 11 bases left in between. Germline values: CDR1 SGHTA, CDR2 FQGNSA. CDR3 protein: CASSLPTVYSYEQYF. CDR3 bases: TGTGCCAGCAGCTTACCGACAGTGTACTCCTACGAGCAGTACTTC.

The J gene is TRBJ2-7, the V gene TRBV9; TRBD2 matches at 8 bases. The germline V gene encodes CDR1 SGDLS and CDR2 YYNGEE. V gave up 0 bases and J gave up 2 bases; unmatched junction bases: 4. The CDR3 consists of 15 residues. CDR3 residues: CASSVGAGETYEQYF. Written as DNA, the CDR3 is TGTGCCAGCAGCGTAGGAGCGGGGGAGACCTACGAGCAGTACTTC. Full variable domain (rest looked up from reference TRBV9 and TRBJ2-7): DSGVTQTPKHLITATGQRVTLRCSPRSGDLSVYWYQQSLDQGLQFLIQYYNGEERAKGNILERFSAQQFPDLHSELNLSSLELGDSALYFCASSVGAGETYEQYFGPGTRLTVT.

This chain joins TRBV18 and TRBJ2-1; D unclear. Germline V lookup: CDR1 KGHSH, CDR2 LQKENI. This CDR3 has 13 residues. Deletions cut 0 bases from V and 7 bases from J, with 7 bases between. CDR3 nucleotide sequence: TGTGCCAGCTCACCACCCCAGTCGAATGAGCAGTTCTTC. Protein: CASSPPQSNEQFF.

The V gene is TRBV6-1, the J gene TRBJ1-5; D not certain. V was clipped by 1 base and J by 0 bases, with 22 bases between them. Per germline, CDR1 MNHNS and CDR2 SASEGT. This CDR3 spans 20 amino acids. As DNA, the CDR3 is TGTGCCAGCAGTGAAGAGGTAGCCGGAATTCGGGTTTATAGCAATCAGCCCCAGCATTTT. It translates to CASSEEVAGIRVYSNQPQHF.

V and J are TRBV5-6 and TRBJ2-3; D is possibly TRBD1 (5 bases). The V gene's germline CDR1 is SGHDT and CDR2 YYEEEE. CDR3 length: 15 residues. V shed 0 bases and J shed 3 bases, with 11 bases lying between them. CDR3 DNA: TGTGCCAGCAGCTTGGCTGCAGGGTGGACAGATACGCAGTATTTT. Translated: CASSLAAGWTDTQYF.

This chain links TRBV3-1 (or the pseudogene TRBV3-2) with TRBJ2-3; 9 bases line up with TRBD2. The V gene end was trimmed by 5 bases and the J gene end by 2 bases; junction bases not matched to a gene: 5. Germline loops: CDR1 LGHDT, CDR2 YNNKEL (reference sequence). The CDR3 spans 15 residues. CDR3 loop: CASSGSGGPTDTQYF. The CDR3 bases are TGTGCCAGCAGCGGAAGCGGGGGGCCCACAGATACGCAGTATTTT.

This clone turned up a few times. CDR3 in amino acids: CASSSRSYNSPLHF. The DNA of the CDR3 is TGTGCCAGCAGTAGTCGTTCTTATAATTCACCCCTCCACTTT. The rearrangement links TRBV11-3 to TRBJ1-6; D unresolved. The CDR3 has 14 amino acids. V lost 6 bases and J lost 4, with 10 bases in between. Germline loops: CDR1 SGHNT, CDR2 YENEEA.

The chain joins TRBV18 to TRBJ2-3; TRBD2 matches at 7 bases. Germline V gene sequence: CDR1 KGHSH, CDR2 LQKENI. CDR3 size: 15 residues. The trim removed 3 bases at V and 2 bases at J, leaving 5 bases unmatched. In DNA form, the CDR3 reads TGTGCCAGCTCACCGGGACTATACTACACAGATACGCAGTATTTT. This encodes CASSPGLYYTDTQYF.

V is TRBV2 and J is TRBJ1-1; no reliable D call. The CDR3 extends over 16 amino acids. Looked up from germline, CDR1 is SNHLY and CDR2 is FYNNEI. With 3 bases removed from V and 1 base from J, the gap between germline ends came to 15 bases. CDR3 nucleotide sequence: TGTGCCAGCAGTGATTGGGAATTGAGGGCGAACACTGAAGCTTTCTTT. Translated, it gives CASSDWELRANTEAFF.

The genes are TRBV28 and TRBJ2-7; 9 positions agree with TRBD1. CDR1 is MDHEN and CDR2 is SYDVKM in the germline V gene. The CDR3 runs 13 residues. V shed 7 bases and J 7 bases; nucleotides not matched to a gene: 8. DNA for the CDR3: TGTGCCAGCATAACAGGGGGCGCGGGGGAGCAGTACTTC. Translating it yields CASITGGAGEQYF. The complete variable domain, with remaining parts taken from reference TRBV28 and TRBJ2-7, reads DVKVTQSSRYLVKRTGEKVFLECVQDMDHENMFWYRQDPGLGLRLIYFSYDVKMKEKGDIPEGYSVSREKKERFSLILESASTNQTSMYLCASITGGAGEQYFGPGTRLTVT.

The chain combines TRBV19 with TRBJ1-5; TRBD1 agrees at 10 bases. V gave up 5 bases and J gave up 6 bases; unmatched junction bases: 7. Germline loops: CDR1 LNHDA, CDR2 SQIVND (reference sequence). The CDR3 totals 15 residues. The CDR3 region is CASSSRQGAVQPQHF. The CDR3 coding sequence is TGTGCCAGTAGTTCACGACAGGGGGCGGTTCAGCCCCAGCATTTT.

This clone was counted a few times. The V gene is TRBV19, the J gene TRBJ2-2; the match to TRBD2 covers 7 bases. J lost 4 bases, V lost 7 bases, and 9 bases had no gene match. The germline gives CDR1 LNHDA, CDR2 SQIVND (reference sequence). The CDR3 has 15 amino acids. The CDR3 nucleotides read TGTGCCAGTAACCCAGCGGGGACCCCCACCGGGGAGCTGTTTTTT. Protein: CASNPAGTPTGELFF.

This clone has a handful of counts. The genes are TRBV6-5 and TRBJ2-7, with 9 bases lining up with TRBD2. The length of the CDR3 is 15 residues. V lost 0 bases, J lost 2 bases, and 2 bases stayed unmatched. Germline assignment: CDR1 MNHEY and CDR2 SVGAGI. This chain's CDR3 is CASSYSQRGAYEQYF. CDR3 in DNA: TGTGCCAGCAGTTACTCCCAGCGGGGGGCCTACGAGCAGTACTTC.

J is TRBJ2-1 and V is TRBV2; 10 positions agree with TRBD2. The germline V gene encodes CDR1 SNHLY and CDR2 FYNNEI. The CDR3 is 15 amino acids. V gave up 4 bases and J gave up 10 bases; unmatched junction bases: 10. The CDR3 coding sequence is TGTGCCAGCAGTGGGCCCAGCGGGGGGGCCCGGGAGCAGTTCTTC. This codes for CASSGPSGGAREQFF.